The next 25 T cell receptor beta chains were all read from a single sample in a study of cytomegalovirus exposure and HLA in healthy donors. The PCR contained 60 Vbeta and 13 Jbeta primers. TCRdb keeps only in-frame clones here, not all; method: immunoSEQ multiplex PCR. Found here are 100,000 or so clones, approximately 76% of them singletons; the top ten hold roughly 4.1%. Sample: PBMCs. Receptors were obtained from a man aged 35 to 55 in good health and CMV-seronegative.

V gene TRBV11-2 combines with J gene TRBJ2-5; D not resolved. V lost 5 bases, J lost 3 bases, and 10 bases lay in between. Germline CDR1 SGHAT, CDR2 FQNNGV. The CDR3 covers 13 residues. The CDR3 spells CASSQRVKETQYF. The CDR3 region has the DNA TGTGCCAGCAGCCAACGGGTTAAAGAGACCCAGTACTTC.

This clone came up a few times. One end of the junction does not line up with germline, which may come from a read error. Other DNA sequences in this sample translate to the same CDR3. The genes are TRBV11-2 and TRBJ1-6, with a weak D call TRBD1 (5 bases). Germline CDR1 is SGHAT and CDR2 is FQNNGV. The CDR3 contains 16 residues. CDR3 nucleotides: TGTGCCAGCAGCTTAAAGACAGCACTCTATAATTCCCCCCTCCACTTT. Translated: CASSLKTALYNSPLHF.

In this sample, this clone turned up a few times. The CDR3 bases are TGTGCCAGCAGCACCCCTAGCGGGGGACCTAACAATGAGCAGTTCTTC. It codes for CASSTPSGGPNNEQFF. The chain is built from TRBV5-4 and TRBJ2-1; 10 bases match TRBD2. Germline CDR1 is SGHNT and CDR2 is YYREEE (reference sequence). The length of the CDR3 is 16 residues. The trim removed 4 bases at V and 5 bases at J, leaving 9 bases unmatched. Full variable domain (remainder filled in from reference TRBV5-4 and TRBJ2-1): ETGVTQSPTHLIKTRGQQVTLRCSSQSGHNTVSWYQQALGQGPQFIFQYYREEENGRGNFPPRFSGLQFPNYSSELNVNALELDDSALYLCASSTPSGGPNNEQFFGPGTRLTVL.

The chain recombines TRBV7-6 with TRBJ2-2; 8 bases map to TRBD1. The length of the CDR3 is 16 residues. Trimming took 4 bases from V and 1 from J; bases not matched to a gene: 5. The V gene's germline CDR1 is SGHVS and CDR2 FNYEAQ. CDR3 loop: CASSSSGTGNTGELFF. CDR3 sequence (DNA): TGTGCCAGCAGCTCCTCCGGGACAGGGAACACCGGGGAGCTGTTTTTT.

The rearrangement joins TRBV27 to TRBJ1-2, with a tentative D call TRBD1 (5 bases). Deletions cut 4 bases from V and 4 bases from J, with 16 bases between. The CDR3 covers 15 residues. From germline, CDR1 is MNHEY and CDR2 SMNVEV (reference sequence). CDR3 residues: CASSSSQVNAYGYTF. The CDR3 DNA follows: TGTGCCAGCAGTTCGTCACAGGTAAACGCCTATGGCTACACCTTC.

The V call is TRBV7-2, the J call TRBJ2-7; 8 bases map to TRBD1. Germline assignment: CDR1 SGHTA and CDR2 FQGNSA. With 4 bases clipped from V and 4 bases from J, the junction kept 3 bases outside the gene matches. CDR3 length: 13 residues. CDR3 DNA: TGTGCCAGCAGCTCCAGGGGGCAGTACGAGCAGTACTTC. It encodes CASSSRGQYEQYF.

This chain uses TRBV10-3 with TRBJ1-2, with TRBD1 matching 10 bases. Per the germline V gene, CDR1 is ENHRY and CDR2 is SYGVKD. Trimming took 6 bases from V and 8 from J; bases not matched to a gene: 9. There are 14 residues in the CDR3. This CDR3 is CAIRRDRGSRGYTF. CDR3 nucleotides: TGTGCCATCAGACGGGACAGGGGATCTAGAGGCTACACCTTC.

Here the CDR3 reads CASSLRAHGMNTEAFF. In nucleotides, the CDR3 is TGTGCCAGCAGCTTAAGGGCCCACGGAATGAACACTGAAGCTTTCTTT. This chain uses TRBV7-3 with TRBJ1-1, with no clear D. Trimming took off 1 base at V and 0 bases at J, with 12 bases between the two ends. CDR1 is SGHTA and CDR2 is FQGTGA in the germline V gene. This CDR3 is 16 amino acids long.

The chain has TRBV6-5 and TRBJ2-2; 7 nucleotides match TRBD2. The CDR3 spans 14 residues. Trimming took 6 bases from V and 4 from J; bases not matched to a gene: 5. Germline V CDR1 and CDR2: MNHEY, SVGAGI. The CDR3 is CASRGGFGTGELFF. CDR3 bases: TGTGCCAGCAGGGGGGGGTTCGGCACCGGGGAGCTGTTTTTT.

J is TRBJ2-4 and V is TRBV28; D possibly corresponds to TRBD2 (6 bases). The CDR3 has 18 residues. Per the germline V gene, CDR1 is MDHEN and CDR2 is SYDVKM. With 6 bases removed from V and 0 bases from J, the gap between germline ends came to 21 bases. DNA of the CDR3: TGTGCCAGCAGCTCCTCCACGGTCGGGAGACTAGCCAAAAACATTCAGTACTTC. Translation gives CASSSSTVGRLAKNIQYF.

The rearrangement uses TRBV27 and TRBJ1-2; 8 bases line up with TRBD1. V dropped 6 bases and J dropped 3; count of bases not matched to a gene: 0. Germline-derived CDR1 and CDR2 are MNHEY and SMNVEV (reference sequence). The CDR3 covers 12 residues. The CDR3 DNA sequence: TGTGCCAGCAGACAGGGGGACTATGGCTACACCTTC. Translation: CASRQGDYGYTF.

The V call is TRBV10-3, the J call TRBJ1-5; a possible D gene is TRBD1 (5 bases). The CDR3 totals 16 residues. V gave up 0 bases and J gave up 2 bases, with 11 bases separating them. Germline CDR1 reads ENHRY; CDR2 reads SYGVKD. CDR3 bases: TGTGCCATCAGTGAGTCCGTAGAAGGGGGCAATCAGCCCCAGCATTTT. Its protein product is CAISESVEGGNQPQHF.

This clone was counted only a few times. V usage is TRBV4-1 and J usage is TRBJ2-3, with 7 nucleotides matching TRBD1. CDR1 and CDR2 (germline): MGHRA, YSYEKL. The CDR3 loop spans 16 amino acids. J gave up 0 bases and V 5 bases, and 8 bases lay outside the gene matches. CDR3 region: CASSTDRVGSTDTQYF. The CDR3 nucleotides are TGCGCCAGCAGCACAGACAGGGTTGGCAGCACAGATACGCAGTATTTT.

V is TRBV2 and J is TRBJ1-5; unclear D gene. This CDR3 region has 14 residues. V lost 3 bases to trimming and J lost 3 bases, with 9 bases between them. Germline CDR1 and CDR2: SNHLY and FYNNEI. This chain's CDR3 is CASSESTPNQPQHF. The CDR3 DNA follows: TGTGCCAGCAGTGAGTCAACTCCCAATCAGCCCCAGCATTTT.

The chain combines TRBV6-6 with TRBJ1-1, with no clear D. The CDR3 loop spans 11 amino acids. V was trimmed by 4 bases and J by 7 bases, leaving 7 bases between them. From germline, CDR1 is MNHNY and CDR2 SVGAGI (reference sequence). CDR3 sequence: CASSSYSEAFF. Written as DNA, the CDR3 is TGTGCCAGCAGTTCCTACAGTGAAGCTTTCTTT.

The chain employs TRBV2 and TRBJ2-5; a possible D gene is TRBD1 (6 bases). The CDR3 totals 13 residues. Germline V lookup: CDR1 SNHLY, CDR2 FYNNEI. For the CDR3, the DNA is TGTTCAACTCACAGGGAGTCGGTAGAGACCCAGTACTTC. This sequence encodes CSTHRESVETQYF.

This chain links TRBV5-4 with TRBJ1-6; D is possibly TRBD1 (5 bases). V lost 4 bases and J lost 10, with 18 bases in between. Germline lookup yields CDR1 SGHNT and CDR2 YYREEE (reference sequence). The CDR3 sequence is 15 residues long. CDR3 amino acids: CASSPPGGLASPLHF. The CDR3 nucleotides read TGTGCCAGCAGCCCACCGGGGGGACTTGCCTCACCCCTCCACTTT.

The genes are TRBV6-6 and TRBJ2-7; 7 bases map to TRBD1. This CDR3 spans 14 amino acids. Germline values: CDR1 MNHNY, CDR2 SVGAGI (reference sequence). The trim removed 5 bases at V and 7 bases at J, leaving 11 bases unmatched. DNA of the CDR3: TGTGCCAGCAGTCGCCGACAGGGTTCGGGTGAGCAGTACGTC. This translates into CASSRRQGSGEQYV.

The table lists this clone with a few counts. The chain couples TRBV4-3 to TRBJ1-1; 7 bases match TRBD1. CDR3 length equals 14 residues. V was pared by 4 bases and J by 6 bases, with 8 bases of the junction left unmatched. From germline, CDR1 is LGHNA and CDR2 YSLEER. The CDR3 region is CASSLFDRAAEAFF. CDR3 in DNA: TGCGCCAGCAGCCTTTTCGACAGGGCTGCTGAAGCTTTCTTT.

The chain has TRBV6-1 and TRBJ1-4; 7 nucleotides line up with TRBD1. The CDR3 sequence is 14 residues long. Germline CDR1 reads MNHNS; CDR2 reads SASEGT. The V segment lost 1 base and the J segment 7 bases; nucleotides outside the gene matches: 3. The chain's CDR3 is CASSEGQGVEKLFF. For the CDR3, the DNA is TGTGCCAGCAGTGAAGGACAGGGTGTTGAAAAACTGTTTTTT.

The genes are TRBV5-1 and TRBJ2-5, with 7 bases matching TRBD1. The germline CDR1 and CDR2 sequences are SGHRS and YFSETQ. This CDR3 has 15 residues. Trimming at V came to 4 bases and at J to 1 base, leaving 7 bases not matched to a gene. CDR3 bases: TGCGCCAGCAGCCCACCGACAGGGACCCAAGAGACCCAGTACTTC. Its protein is CASSPPTGTQETQYF.

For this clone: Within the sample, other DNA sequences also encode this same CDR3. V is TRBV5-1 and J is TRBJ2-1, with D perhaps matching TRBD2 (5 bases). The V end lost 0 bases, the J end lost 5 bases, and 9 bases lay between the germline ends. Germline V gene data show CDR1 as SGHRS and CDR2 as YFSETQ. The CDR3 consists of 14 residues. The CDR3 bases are TGCGCCAGCAGCTTGGGGACTGGCAACAATGAGCAGTTCTTC. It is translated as CASSLGTGNNEQFF.

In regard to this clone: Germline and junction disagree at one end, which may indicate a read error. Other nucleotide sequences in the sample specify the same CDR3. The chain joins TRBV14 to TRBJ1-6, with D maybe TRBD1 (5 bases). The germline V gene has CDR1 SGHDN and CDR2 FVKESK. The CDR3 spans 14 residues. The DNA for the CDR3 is TGTGCCAGCAGCCTAAGGGGCTATAATTCCCCCCTCCACTTT. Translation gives CASSLRGYNSPLHF.

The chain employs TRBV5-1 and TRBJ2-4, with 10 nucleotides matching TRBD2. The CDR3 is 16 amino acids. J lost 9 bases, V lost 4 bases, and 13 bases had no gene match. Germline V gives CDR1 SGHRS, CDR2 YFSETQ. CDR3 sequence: CASSPLSGGQGSIQYF. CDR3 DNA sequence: TGCGCCAGCAGCCCCCTTAGCGGGGGGCAGGGGAGCATTCAGTACTTC.

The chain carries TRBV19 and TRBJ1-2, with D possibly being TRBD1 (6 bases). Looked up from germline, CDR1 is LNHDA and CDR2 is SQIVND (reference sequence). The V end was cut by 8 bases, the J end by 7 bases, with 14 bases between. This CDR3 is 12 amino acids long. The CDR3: CASLIGGAGYTF. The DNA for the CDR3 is TGTGCCAGTCTTATTGGGGGGGCTGGCTACACCTTC.